This record concerns one T cell receptor beta chain sequence. During active infection, Seattle patients enrolled and were then monitored through disease. The data belong to a study of blood T cell repertoires in COVID-19. CDR3 length: 14 residues. Per the germline V gene, CDR1 is MNHEY and CDR2 is SMNVEV (reference sequence). With V trimmed by 6 bases and J by 6 bases, 5 bases remained unmatched. As processed by the authors: Reference gene primer amplification in the assay estimated nucleated cell counts. Produced via immunoSEQ multiplex PCR; TCRdb's table is partial and in-frame only. That table supplies the V and J calls and clone size; D and trimming were determined from the DNA. The top ten clones hold 2.2% of a sample with fewer than 300,000 clones, roughly nine tenths of them seen once.

Specimen: peripheral blood. This chain links TRBV27 with TRBJ2-2; 9 nucleotides match TRBD1. This receptor was obtained from a woman aged 25 to 39 with COVID-19, enrolled during active disease. The CDR3 region is CASRRTGVPGELFF. The CDR3 DNA reads as TGTGCCAGCAGGAGGACAGGGGTACCCGGGGAGCTGTTTTTT.